These T cell receptor beta chains were read from a single sample in a study of technical replicates of blood from a handful of donors. Profiled with immunoSEQ multiplex PCR; TCRdb holds only in-frame clones, not every one. The sample contains roughly 79,000 clones, about 81% of which appear only once. Sequenced: PBMCs. Every receptor here comes from a human donor in good health. Some clones in this sample may be carry-over from other donors' samples. CDR3s include the opening cysteine and the closing phenylalanine or tryptophan. A D gene is named only where the DNA matches it firmly. Some rows mark clone size as missing; the rest say once, few, many or name a class of expanded clone.

J gene | V gene | D gene | clone size | CDR3 DNA | CDR3 protein
TRBJ1-1 | TRBV5-6 | - | - | TGTGCCAGCAGACCGCAGGGAGGGAGCGCTGAAGCTTTCTTT | CASRPQGGSAEAFF
TRBJ2-1 | TRBV15 | - | - | TGTGCCACCAGCAGAGATCTGGCAGTCGGGGTCGAGCAGTTCTTC | CATSRDLAVGVEQFF
TRBJ1-4 | TRBV4-2 | - | - | TGTGCCAGCAGCCAAGCTGGAGCAACTAATGAAAAACTGTTTTTT | CASSQAGATNEKLFF
TRBJ1-2 | TRBV18 | TRBD1 | few | TGTGCCAGCATTGGACAGGGGGATGGCTACACCTTC | CASIGQGDGYTF
TRBJ2-5 | TRBV5-1 | TRBD2 | - | TGCGCCAGCAGCTTGGGCGGGAGTGAGACCCAGTACTTC | CASSLGGSETQYF
TRBJ2-5 | TRBV5-1 | TRBD1 | once | TGCGCCAGCAGCCTGGGGTTTACAGGGGTCCAAGAGACCCAGTACTTC | CASSLGFTGVQETQYF
TRBJ1-2 | TRBV6-5 | TRBD1 | - | TGTGCCAGCAGCCTTACAGGGGATTATATGTATGGCTACACCTTC | CASSLTGDYMYGYTF
TRBJ1-6 | TRBV6-4 | - | - | TGTGCCAGCAGTGACGGGGGTCAGGGGCAAAGTTGGTATAATTCACCCCTCCACTTT | CASSDGGQGQSWYNSPLHF
TRBJ2-7 | TRBV10-3 | TRBD1 | once | TGTGCCATCAAATCGGACAGGGCTACCTACGAGCAGTACTTC | CAIKSDRATYEQYF
TRBJ1-6 | TRBV7-2 | - | - | TGTGCCAGCAGCTTAGAGTCGACAGTGAATTCACCCCTCCACTTT | CASSLESTVNSPLHF
TRBJ2-2 | TRBV2 | TRBD2 | - | TGTGCCAGCAAGGAGCGGGGGGTGAACACCGGGGAGCTGTTTTTT | CASKERGVNTGELFF
TRBJ1-5 | TRBV19 | - | - | TGTGCCAGTAGTCAGCGACCCCCAGCACAGGGTAGGGTCGATCAGCCCCAGCATTTT | CASSQRPPAQGRVDQPQHF
TRBJ2-5 | TRBV29-1 | TRBD2 | - | TGCAGCGTTGGTTCTAGCGGGAGCCGGGAGACCCAGTACTTC | CSVGSSGSRETQYF
TRBJ2-2 | TRBV5-5 | - | - | TGTGCCAGCAGCTTCCCTCAACACGCGAACACCGGGGAGCTGTTTTTT | CASSFPQHANTGELFF
TRBJ2-1 | TRBV6-5 | - | - | TGTGCCAGCAGTTACGGTACTAGCTCCTCCTACAATGAGCAGTTCTTC | CASSYGTSSSYNEQFF
TRBJ2-7 | TRBV18 | - | few | TGTGCCAGCTCACCAATTGGTGGGAGGGAGCAGTACTTC | CASSPIGGREQYF
TRBJ1-5 | TRBV29-1 | - | - | TGCAGCGCCCGAGACTTTCTCCAGCCCCAGCATTTT | CSARDFLQPQHF
TRBJ1-2 | TRBV5-1 | - | - | TGCGCCAGCAGCTTACGACGGGACTATGGCTACACCTTC | CASSLRRDYGYTF
TRBJ2-3 | TRBV5-1 | - | - | TGCGCCAGCAGCTTGGATTCCCACACAGATACGCAGTATTTT | CASSLDSHTDTQYF
TRBJ1-1 | TRBV30 | - | - | TGTGCCTGGAGTGCTTACACTGAAGCTTTCTTT | CAWSAYTEAFF
TRBJ2-7 | TRBV30 | - | - | TGTGCCTGGAGATTCCAGGATGGCTACGAGCAGTACTTC | CAWRFQDGYEQYF
TRBJ1-3 | TRBV6-6 | - | - | TGTGCCAGCACCAGACTACAGGGTCTTGGAAACACCATATATTTT | CASTRLQGLGNTIYF
TRBJ2-1 | TRBV2 | - | few | TGTGCCAGCGGACAGTCGAGCTCCTACAATGAGCAGTTCTTC | CASGQSSSYNEQFF
TRBJ1-2 | TRBV2 | - | - | TGTGCCAGCAGTGAAGGGTCCTCGAGGGGCTACACCTTC | CASSEGSSRGYTF
TRBJ1-6 | TRBV27 | - | - | TGTGCCAGCAGTAACGACTATCCCCCGGTCGATAATTCACCCCTCCACTTT | CASSNDYPPVDNSPLHF
TRBJ1-4 | TRBV21-1 | - | - | TGTGCCAGCAGCTCCCTCGGGGGTGAAAAACTGTTTTTT | CASSSLGGEKLFF
TRBJ2-7 | TRBV7-6 | - | few | TGTGCCAGCAGCTTAAGGCTAGGACTCCGCTACGAGCAGTACTTC | CASSLRLGLRYEQYF
TRBJ2-2 | TRBV4-3 | TRBD2 | - | TGCGCCAGCAGCCCCGGGACTAGAGTTCCCGGGGAGCTGTTTTTT | CASSPGTRVPGELFF
TRBJ2-5 | TRBV30 | - | - | TGTGCCTGGATCCGGGGGGCAGGAGGGGAGACCCAGTACTTC | CAWIRGAGGETQYF
TRBJ1-1 | TRBV10-2 | - | - | TGCGCCAGCGTGTGGACTACTGAAGCTTTCTTT | CASVWTTEAFF